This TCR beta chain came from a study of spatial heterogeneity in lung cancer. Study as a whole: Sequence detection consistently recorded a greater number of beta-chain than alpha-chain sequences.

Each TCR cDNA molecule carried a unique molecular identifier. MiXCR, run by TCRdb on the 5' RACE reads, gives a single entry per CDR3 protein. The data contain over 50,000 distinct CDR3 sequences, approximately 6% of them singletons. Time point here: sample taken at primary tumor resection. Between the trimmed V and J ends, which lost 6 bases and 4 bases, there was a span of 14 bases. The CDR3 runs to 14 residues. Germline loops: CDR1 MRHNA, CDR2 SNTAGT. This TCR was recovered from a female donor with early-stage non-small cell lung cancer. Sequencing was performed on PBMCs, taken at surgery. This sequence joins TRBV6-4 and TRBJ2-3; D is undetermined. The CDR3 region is CASSPVQASDTQYF. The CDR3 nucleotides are TGTGCCAGCAGCCCCGTCCAGGCCTCAGATACGCAGTATTTT.